This T cell receptor beta chain was found in a study of human CD4 T cells and Enterobacteriaceae. The study, taken as a whole, reports: Ex vivo clonotype reactivity was inferred only by sequence matching.

Detection sensitivity for ex vivo total memory CD4+ was one cell in 200,000. Sequencing was performed with immunoSEQ multiplex PCR; in TCRdb, only in-frame clones are kept and a portion is missing. This table holds about 27,000 clones, around 80% found once. Sorting took every CD4+ cell except CD45RA+CCR7+CD95- naive cells, reaching over 95% purity. Healthy donors' blood was sourced from blood donation centers in Switzerland. Before sorting, cells positive for CD8, CD14, CD16, CD56, CD19 or bright CD25 were removed. As concerns this clone: Its antigen is still unknown.

This CDR3 comprises 15 residues. V gave up 3 bases and J gave up 0 bases; unmatched junction bases: 3. Germline values: CDR1 SGHNT, CDR2 YYREEE (reference sequence). This chain connects TRBV5-4 to TRBJ2-3, with 8 bases identical to TRBD2. Sequenced input: memory CD4+ T cells from blood. The origin of this receptor is a human donor in good health. The CDR3 reads CASSSGLASTDTQYF. The CDR3 nucleotides read TGTGCCAGCAGCTCCGGACTAGCTAGCACAGATACGCAGTATTTT.